This is a list of T cell receptor beta chains from one sample in a study of T cells after yellow fever vaccination. TCRdb re-called the 5' RACE reads with MiXCR, one entry per CDR3 protein. The sample carries 30,000 or so distinct CDR3 sequences, around 5.8% recorded once. The starting material was PBMCs, either bulk or a sorted T-cell subset (CD4+, CD8+, memory, or dextramer-sorted; not recorded which), obtained on the day of the yellow fever booster vaccination. These receptors were taken from a man aged 25 to 45 who received the YFV17D yellow fever vaccine. The CDR3 runs from the conserved cysteine through the conserved F or W. The D gene is left open where the match is weak. Sizes are listed as once, few or many counts, or a class when the clone is expanded.

abundance: many; v_gene: TRBV20-1; j_gene: TRBJ1-5; d_gene: .; CDR3nt: TGCAGTGCTAGAGATGGGGCAGCCAATCAGCCCCAGCATTTT; CDR3aa: CSARDGAANQPQHF
abundance: many; v_gene: TRBV11-2; j_gene: TRBJ1-1; d_gene: .; CDR3nt: TGTGCCAGCAGCTTAGTTCAGGGAAGTTCCGGTAGGGACACTGAAGCTTTCTTT; CDR3aa: CASSLVQGSSGRDTEAFF
abundance: many; v_gene: TRBV5-6; j_gene: TRBJ1-1; d_gene: .; CDR3nt: TGTGCCAGCAGCTGGAGTCCGGACGGAGAAGCTTTCTTT; CDR3aa: CASSWSPDGEAFF
abundance: many; v_gene: TRBV5-1; j_gene: TRBJ2-7; d_gene: .; CDR3nt: TGCGCCAGCAGAGCATTAAGGACCTCTTACGAGCAGTACTTC; CDR3aa: CASRALRTSYEQYF
abundance: many; v_gene: TRBV12-3/TRBV12-4; j_gene: TRBJ2-3; d_gene: TRBD2; CDR3nt: TGTGCCAGCAGTCTCTATACTAGCGGCCGCACAGATACGCAGTATTTT; CDR3aa: CASSLYTSGRTDTQYF
abundance: many; v_gene: TRBV25-1; j_gene: TRBJ2-1; d_gene: TRBD1; CDR3nt: TGTGCCAGCAGCCTTGACAGGGCGATGGGGCAGTTCTTC; CDR3aa: CASSLDRAMGQFF
abundance: many; v_gene: TRBV7-2; j_gene: TRBJ2-1; d_gene: TRBD2; CDR3nt: TGTGCCAGCAGCGTAGCGGGACCTTACAATGAGCAGTTCTTC; CDR3aa: CASSVAGPYNEQFF
abundance: many; v_gene: TRBV6-1; j_gene: TRBJ2-6; d_gene: TRBD1; CDR3nt: TGTGCCAGCAGTCCCCGACAGGGGGCTTCTGGGGCCAACGTCCTGACTTTC; CDR3aa: CASSPRQGASGANVLTF
abundance: few; v_gene: TRBV27; j_gene: TRBJ1-2; d_gene: TRBD1; CDR3nt: TGTGCCAGCAGTTTGGGACAGGGGGTCGGTGGCTACACCTTC; CDR3aa: CASSLGQGVGGYTF
abundance: many; v_gene: TRBV27; j_gene: TRBJ2-7; d_gene: .; CDR3nt: TGTGCCAGCAGTCCCAGACCGGGCCCCTACGAGCAGTACTTC; CDR3aa: CASSPRPGPYEQYF